The 27 T cell receptor beta chains below all came from one sample that was sequenced in a study of persistence of HIV-infected CD4 T cells. This was the immunoSEQ version 4 assay in survey mode. Sequencing was performed with immunoSEQ multiplex PCR; in TCRdb, only in-frame clones are kept and a portion is missing. The top ten clones hold about 1.7% of a sample with under 50,000 clones, 80% to 95% of them seen once. Anti-CD3/anti-CD28 beads served as a nonspecific positive control stimulus. Responding CD4+ T cells were sorted by upregulation of both CD40 ligand and CD69. The antigens for these receptors are not known. The sequencing used CD4+ T cells sorted from PBMCs after approximately 20-hour stimulation, collected from a patient who received antiretroviral therapy. The source of these receptors is an adult man with HIV who was CMV-seropositive.

The chain employs TRBV7-2 and TRBJ1-4, with unresolved D. The germline gives CDR1 SGHTA, CDR2 FQGNSA. The V and J ends lost 3 bases and 7 bases respectively, with 12 bases between them. The CDR3 length is 14 residues. In DNA form, the CDR3 reads TGTGCCAGCAGCTTGCGCCACCGGGGTGAAAAACTGTTTTTT. Translated, it gives CASSLRHRGEKLFF.

This sequence joins TRBV12-3 or TRBV12-4 and TRBJ1-6; D is ambiguous. The CDR3 covers 12 residues. Trimming left V 6 bases short and J 8 bases short, with 8 bases between. The CDR3, as DNA: TGTGCCAGCAGCCTAGGGTATTCACCCCTCCACTTT. Translation gives CASSLGYSPLHF.

The chain links TRBV24-1 to TRBJ2-7; 9 positions agree with TRBD1. This CDR3 spans 15 amino acids. V was pared by 5 bases and J by 4 bases, with 8 bases of the junction left unmatched. Germline V gives CDR1 KGHDR, CDR2 SFDVKD. CDR3 region: CATSATGQGRYEQYF. In DNA form, the CDR3 reads TGTGCCACCAGTGCCACTGGACAGGGGAGGTACGAGCAGTACTTC.

This sequence joins TRBV5-1 and TRBJ2-7; 9 bases align to TRBD1. With 4 bases clipped from V and 3 bases from J, the junction kept 8 bases outside the gene matches. This CDR3 has 15 residues. Germline lookup yields CDR1 SGHRS and CDR2 YFSETQ. The CDR3 reads CASSQQRTGDYEQYF. DNA of the CDR3: TGCGCCAGCAGCCAACAAAGGACAGGGGACTACGAGCAGTACTTC.

The V and J genes are TRBV20-1 and TRBJ2-3, with D possibly being TRBD2 (6 bases). This CDR3 has 13 residues. Trimming removed 3 bases at V and 4 bases at J, with 11 bases between. The germline CDR1 and CDR2 sequences are DFQATT and SNEGSKA (reference sequence). The CDR3 loop reads CSASVEGPDTQYF. The CDR3 coding sequence is TGCAGTGCTAGTGTGGAGGGCCCAGATACGCAGTATTTT.

The rearrangement uses TRBV11-2 and TRBJ2-2; 7 positions match TRBD2. J was trimmed by 1 base and V by 1 base; bases with no gene match: 3. Germline CDR1 reads SGHAT; CDR2 reads FQNNGV. CDR3 length equals 16 residues. The CDR3 here is CASSLVPGGNTGELFF. The CDR3 DNA is TGTGCCAGCAGCTTAGTCCCGGGGGGGAACACCGGGGAGCTGTTTTTT.

The chain employs TRBV3-1 (or the pseudogene TRBV3-2) and TRBJ2-7, with 11 bases aligning to TRBD2. The J segment lost 1 base and the V segment lost 2 bases, leaving 4 bases of the junction unmatched. The CDR3 is 16 amino acids. The germline gives CDR1 LGHDT, CDR2 YNNKEL (reference sequence). The CDR3 DNA sequence: TGTGCCAGCAGCCAACGACTAGCGGGGCTGTCCTACGAGCAGTACTTC. Residues: CASSQRLAGLSYEQYF.

This clone is a singleton in its sample. The chain is built from TRBV6-1 and TRBJ2-7; 7 bases agree with TRBD1. Germline values: CDR1 MNHNS, CDR2 SASEGT. The CDR3 is made up of 15 amino acids. V lost 3 bases and J lost 2; bases outside the gene matches: 7. CDR3 residues: CASSEVRGSPYEQYF. The CDR3 DNA reads as TGTGCCAGCAGTGAGGTCAGGGGGTCCCCCTACGAGCAGTACTTC.

The CDR3 spells CASLDRTGEGSPLHF. DNA of the CDR3: TGTGCCAGCCTGGATAGGACAGGGGAGGGATCACCCCTCCACTTT. The V and J genes are TRBV2 and TRBJ1-6, with 9 bases fitting TRBD1. This CDR3 region has 15 residues. Germline lookup yields CDR1 SNHLY and CDR2 FYNNEI. The ends lost 8 bases at V and 10 bases at J; junction bases unmatched: 12.

This clone has just one count. The chain is built from TRBV2 and TRBJ1-2, with 7 bases aligning to TRBD1. Trimming at V came to 6 bases and at J to 5 bases, leaving 9 bases not matched to a gene. Germline V gives CDR1 SNHLY, CDR2 FYNNEI. The CDR3 loop spans 14 amino acids. The CDR3 reads CASRTGQIIYGYTF. The CDR3 nucleotides are TGTGCCAGCAGGACGGGACAGATTATATATGGCTACACCTTC.

This chain links TRBV7-8 with TRBJ1-5, with D possibly being TRBD1 (5 bases). Per germline, CDR1 SGHVS and CDR2 FQNEAQ. This CDR3 is 15 amino acids long. Trimming took 5 bases from V and 4 from J, leaving 15 bases between them. CDR3 amino acids: CASSRAGTENQPQHF. The CDR3 DNA sequence: TGTGCCAGCAGCCGCGCCGGGACGGAGAATCAGCCCCAGCATTTT.

The chain has TRBV2 and TRBJ1-5; possibly TRBD1 for D (5 bases). This CDR3 has 14 residues. In germline, CDR1 is SNHLY, CDR2 FYNNEI. The V and J ends lost 6 bases and 0 bases respectively, with 9 bases between them. The CDR3 here is CASRGVFSNQPQHF. The CDR3 nucleotides read TGTGCCAGCAGGGGGGTCTTTAGCAATCAGCCCCAGCATTTT.

This clone is a singleton in its sample. V is TRBV2 and J is TRBJ1-5; a possible D gene is TRBD1 (6 bases). The CDR3 spans 16 residues. Trimming removed 11 bases at V and 6 bases at J, with 26 bases between. Germline CDR1 SNHLY, CDR2 FYNNEI. CDR3 bases: TGTGCCCGCCGGGCGGGGGGGGCCCTCCCGAGTCAGCCCCAGCATTTT. Protein sequence: CARRAGGALPSQPQHF.

V is TRBV7-9 and J is TRBJ1-5; D call uncertain. This CDR3 contains 14 residues. Germline V CDR1 and CDR2: SEHNR, FQNEAQ (reference sequence). V lost 1 base and J 4 bases, leaving 8 bases between the germline ends. CDR3 coding DNA: TGTGCCAGCAGCTTAGACAGTACTAATCAGCCCCAGCATTTT. Translation gives CASSLDSTNQPQHF.

V is TRBV5-1 and J is TRBJ1-4; a possible D gene is TRBD1 (5 bases). Germline V CDR1 and CDR2: SGHRS, YFSETQ. The germline V and J ends were trimmed by 7 bases and 5 bases, with 18 bases remaining between them. This CDR3 contains 15 residues. The CDR3 loop is CASSRDRGGNEKLFF. The DNA of the CDR3 is TGCGCCAGCTCCCGGGACCGAGGAGGAAATGAAAAACTGTTTTTT.

In its sample, this clone was seen once. CDR3 sequence reads: CASSRTGGVYEQYF. In DNA form, the CDR3 reads TGTGCCAGTAGTAGGACAGGGGGCGTTTACGAGCAGTACTTC. The rearrangement joins TRBV19 to TRBJ2-7, with 11 bases identical to TRBD1. This CDR3 is 14 amino acids long. V trimming: 4 bases; J trimming: 4 bases; junction bases outside the gene matches: 3. Per germline, CDR1 LNHDA and CDR2 SQIVND (reference sequence).

This chain connects TRBV10-1 to TRBJ1-1, with D uncertain. The V gene lost 2 bases and the J gene lost 3 bases, with 13 bases spanning the gap. The CDR3 extends over 15 amino acids. Germline V lookup: CDR1 WNHNN, CDR2 SYGVQD (reference sequence). The CDR3 region is CASSESRGGDTEAFF. CDR3 nucleotide sequence: TGCGCCAGCAGTGAGAGCCGGGGAGGTGACACTGAAGCTTTCTTT.

This chain connects TRBV20-1 to TRBJ2-3; a possible D gene is TRBD1 (6 bases). Germline values: CDR1 DFQATT, CDR2 SNEGSKA (reference sequence). The CDR3 length is 15 residues. Trimming shortened V by 3 bases and J by 0 bases, and 13 bases separated the two germline ends. In DNA form, the CDR3 reads TGCAGTGCTAGTTTGGACAGTTCTAGCACAGATACGCAGTATTTT. Translated: CSASLDSSSTDTQYF.

This rearrangement joins TRBV2 to TRBJ1-5; possibly TRBD1 for D (6 bases). The ends were cut back, 10 bases at V and 3 bases at J, with 13 bases in the middle. Germline CDR1 reads SNHLY; CDR2 reads FYNNEI. The CDR3 has 13 residues. The CDR3 loop is CATGGAPNQPQHF. CDR3 coding DNA: TGTGCCACCGGGGGGGCCCCCAATCAGCCCCAGCATTTT.

The V call is TRBV7-8, the J call TRBJ1-5, with no clear D. There are 12 residues in the CDR3. The V gene lost 5 bases and the J gene lost 3 bases, with 5 bases spanning the gap. Germline lookup yields CDR1 SGHVS and CDR2 FQNEAQ. The CDR3 coding sequence is TGTGCCAGCAGCCTCCCCAATCAGCCCCAGCATTTT. It codes for CASSLPNQPQHF.

The chain is built from TRBV10-2 and TRBJ1-3; tentative D call: TRBD1 (6 bases). CDR1 and CDR2 (germline): WSHSY, SAAADI. CDR3 size: 15 residues. V lost 6 bases and J 0 bases, leaving 12 bases between the germline ends. The CDR3 here is CASRDDRNSGNTIYF. DNA for the CDR3: TGCGCCAGCAGGGATGACAGGAACTCTGGAAACACCATATATTTT.

The CDR3 spells CASPYGYTF. The CDR3 coding sequence is TGTGCCAGCCCATATGGCTACACCTTC. V and J are TRBV9 and TRBJ1-2; D uncertain. CDR3 length: 9 amino acids. Germline lookup yields CDR1 SGDLS and CDR2 YYNGEE. The V gene lost 7 bases and the J gene lost 5 bases, with 3 bases spanning the gap.

The gene calls are TRBV15 and TRBJ1-5, with D perhaps matching TRBD1 (5 bases). The length of the CDR3 is 14 residues. V was clipped by 4 bases and J by 3 bases, with 10 bases between them. Germline V gene data show CDR1 as LNHNV and CDR2 as YYDKDF (reference sequence). The CDR3 DNA follows: TGTGCCACCAGCAAGGTGACAGACAATCAGCCCCAGCATTTT. Amino acids: CATSKVTDNQPQHF.

This clone was observed a single time. The J gene is TRBJ1-4, the V gene TRBV24-1; D ambiguous. Trimming cost V 4 bases and J 6 bases, with 11 bases left between them. This CDR3 is 14 amino acids long. Per the germline V gene, CDR1 is KGHDR and CDR2 is SFDVKD. DNA of the CDR3: TGTGCCACCAGTGAACCGGGCCTCGATGAAAAACTGTTTTTT. Translated, it gives CATSEPGLDEKLFF.

The CDR3, as DNA: TGTGCCAGCAGCTTGGTTAATTCCCGGCAGGGAAAACTGTTTTTT. The encoded protein is CASSLVNSRQGKLFF. The V and J genes are TRBV5-8 and TRBJ1-4; D is possibly TRBD1 (5 bases). Trimming took 0 bases from V and 10 from J, leaving 16 bases between them. The CDR3 contains 15 residues. Per germline, CDR1 SGHTS and CDR2 YDEGEE.

The CDR3 reads CASSPLGPGVNTEAFF. Here the CDR3 DNA reads TGCGCCAGCAGCCCCCTCGGCCCGGGGGTGAACACTGAAGCTTTCTTT. J is TRBJ1-1 and V is TRBV5-1; tentative D call: TRBD1 (5 bases). Germline CDR1 reads SGHRS; CDR2 reads YFSETQ. V was trimmed by 4 bases and J by 0 bases, leaving 16 bases between them. This CDR3 contains 16 residues.

The rearrangement links TRBV15 to TRBJ1-5; perhaps TRBD1 as D (5 bases). The CDR3 runs to 16 residues. Germline assignment: CDR1 LNHNV and CDR2 YYDKDF (reference sequence). The V and J ends lost 5 bases and 0 bases respectively, with 14 bases between them. CDR3 loop: CATSLWGRTSNQPQHF. CDR3 DNA: TGTGCCACCAGCCTCTGGGGCAGGACTAGCAATCAGCCCCAGCATTTT.